Listed below are T cell receptor beta chains from one sample, sequenced in a study of shared clonotypes between healthy human individuals. TCRdb's table, derived via immunoSEQ multiplex PCR, lists solely in-frame clones and lacks some. This sample has approximately 600,000 clones; around 96% occur once, and the top ten carry 0.11%. Material for sequencing was naive CD8+ T cells sorted from blood. All receptors derive from a young woman in good health. Both conserved end residues are part of each CDR3. D genes are given only for firm matches. Size is omitted from some rows. Given values are once, few, many or a class for expanded clones.

d_call j_call clone_size v_call cdr3_nt cdr3_aa
. TRBJ2-7 . TRBV7-2 TGTGCCAGCAGCTTCGGGGAGGCCTACGAGCAGTACTTC CASSFGEAYEQYF
TRBD1 TRBJ2-7 . TRBV2 TGTGCCAGCAGTGACAGGGACAGGGGGTCCTACGAGCAGTACTTC CASSDRDRGSYEQYF
TRBD1 TRBJ1-1 . TRBV4-1 TGCGCCAGCAGCCTACTTACCGGGACAGGGAGGGAAGGCACTGAAGCTTTCTTT CASSLLTGTGREGTEAFF
. TRBJ2-1 . TRBV19 TGTGCCAGTAGTACTCTCACCGTAGGGGCCTACAATGAGCAGTTCTTC CASSTLTVGAYNEQFF
TRBD2 TRBJ2-7 . TRBV9 TGTGCCAGCAGCGACCCCGGGACTAGCGAGTACGAGCAGTACTTC CASSDPGTSEYEQYF
. TRBJ2-7 once TRBV7-9 TGTGCCAGCAGCTTAGGGCAGGGGTTTTCCTACGAGCAGTACTTC CASSLGQGFSYEQYF
TRBD1 TRBJ2-7 . TRBV29-1 TGCAGCGCCCTGGACAGGGGCTACGAGCAGTACTTC CSALDRGYEQYF
. TRBJ1-5 . TRBV28 TGTGCCAGCAGTCCCCTCACTGTAGGCAATCAGCCCCAGCATTTT CASSPLTVGNQPQHF
TRBD2 TRBJ2-7 . TRBV6-1 TGTGCCAGCAGTGGTGTGAGGACAGAAGGACTAGCGGGATTCTCCTACGAGCAGTACTTC CASSGVRTEGLAGFSYEQYF
. TRBJ1-1 once TRBV9 TGTGCCAGCAGCGTATCTAGCATGAACACTGAAGCTTTCTTT CASSVSSMNTEAFF
. TRBJ2-7 . TRBV6-5 TGTGCCAGCAGTTACTCCGGAGGCGAGCAGTACTTC CASSYSGGEQYF
TRBD2 TRBJ2-5 once TRBV2 TGTGCCAGCAGCGAACTAGCGGGGGGCGAGACCCAGTACTTC CASSELAGGETQYF
. TRBJ2-1 . TRBV7-8 TGTGCCAGCAGCCCCCCGCGGGACAATGAGCAGTTCTTC CASSPPRDNEQFF
. TRBJ1-2 . TRBV20-1 TGCAGTGCTAGTTTAGTCTACACCTTC CSASLVYTF
. TRBJ1-4 . TRBV9 TGTGCCAGCAGCGTGGGGCGGCAGAGTGAAAAACTGTTTTTT CASSVGRQSEKLFF
TRBD2 TRBJ2-1 . TRBV7-8 TGTGCCAGCAGCGTACTAGCGGGAGCGGGCAATGAGCAGTTCTTC CASSVLAGAGNEQFF
. TRBJ1-2 . TRBV4-1 TGCGCCAGCAGCCAAGATTACGATGTCACGGATACTAACTATGGCTACACCTTC CASSQDYDVTDTNYGYTF
. TRBJ2-1 . TRBV7-2 TGTGCCAGCAGCACAGGGTACAATGAGCAGTTCTTC CASSTGYNEQFF
. TRBJ2-2 . TRBV5-4 TGTGCCAGCAGCTTGGCGGGGAACACCGGGGAGCTGTTTTTT CASSLAGNTGELFF
. TRBJ1-1 . TRBV28 TGTGCCAGCAACCCCCGCATGAACACTGAAGCTTTCTTT CASNPRMNTEAFF
. TRBJ2-7 . TRBV19 TGTGCCAGTAGTATTGTAGCCGGGTTTCACGAGCAGTACTTC CASSIVAGFHEQYF
. TRBJ1-1 . TRBV19 TGTGCCAGTAGTCCCAGTAGAAGTTATTCGAACACTGAAGCTTTCTTT CASSPSRSYSNTEAFF
TRBD1 TRBJ2-7 . TRBV7-9 TGTGCCAGCAGCCCAGCCTCCATCGGGACAGGGGTTTTCGAGCAGTACTTC CASSPASIGTGVFEQYF
TRBD2 TRBJ2-7 . TRBV11-2 TGTGCCAGCAGCACCCGGACTAGCGGGACCTACGAGCAGTACTTC CASSTRTSGTYEQYF
. TRBJ1-1 . TRBV7-8 TGTGCCAGCAGCCCTTTGGTGTCGAGCACTGAAGCTTTCTTT CASSPLVSSTEAFF
. TRBJ1-1 once TRBV28 TGTGCCAGCAGTCACACAGGGTGGGACACTGAAGCTTTCTTT CASSHTGWDTEAFF
TRBD1 TRBJ2-7 . TRBV28 TGTGCCAGCAGTCCGCGGGACAGGGGGCAATACGAGCAGTACTTC CASSPRDRGQYEQYF
. TRBJ2-1 . TRBV28 TGTGCCAGCAGTAGCCCTAGCGAGGCCTACAATGAGCAGTTCTTC CASSSPSEAYNEQFF
TRBD1 TRBJ1-5 . TRBV28 TGTGCCAGCAGTTCGGGACAGTGGCAGCCCCAGCATTTT CASSSGQWQPQHF
TRBD2 TRBJ2-3 few TRBV27 TGTGCCAGCAGGACGGGGGGGATCACAGATACGCAGTATTTT CASRTGGITDTQYF